This is a list of T cell receptor beta chains from one sample in a study of glioma-infiltrating T cells. TCRdb processed the multiplex PCR reads anew with MiXCR; each CDR3 protein has one entry. The data contain 300,000 to 450,000 distinct CDR3 sequences, roughly 41% of them seen just once; the ten biggest clones take up around 13%. The specimen sequenced was glioma tissue, nonneoplastic brain tissue, or PBMCs (not recorded which). The receptor set was obtained from a human donor with low-grade glioma or glioblastoma, undergoing nonglioma brain surgery, or in good health (not recorded which). The CDR3 runs from the conserved cysteine through the conserved F or W. The D gene is left open where the match is weak. The size field is filled for only some rows; it gives once, few, many or a size class.

NA NA TRBJ2-7 TRBV20-1 TGCAGTGCTACGGGACACCTGAGGGGGTACGAGCAGTACTTC CSATGHLRGYEQYF
NA NA TRBJ2-5 TRBV24-1 TGTGCCACCAGTGACTCCGACAATGTGAAGACCCAGTACTTC CATSDSDNVKTQYF
NA NA TRBJ1-5 TRBV4-3 TGCGCCAGCAGCCAAGATATCCAGGGCTATGGGCAGCCCCAGCATTTT CASSQDIQGYGQPQHF
many NA TRBJ2-1 TRBV28 TGTGCCAGCCGGAGGCCCCACAATGAGCAGTTCTTC CASRRPHNEQFF
many TRBD1 TRBJ2-7 TRBV4-2 TGTGCCAGCAGCCAAGATGTGGGACAGGGGTACTACGAGCAGTACTTC CASSQDVGQGYYEQYF
few NA TRBJ1-1 TRBV7-9 TGTGCCAGCAGCTTAGCTCGTGAAGCTTTCTTT CASSLAREAFF
many NA TRBJ1-1 TRBV4-3 TGCGCCAGCAGCCAAGAGTTGCGGATCACTGAAGCTTTCTTT CASSQELRITEAFF
few TRBD2 TRBJ2-3 TRBV4-3 TGCGCCAGCAGCCAAGCCGTGGGGGGGATCACAGATACGCAGTATTTT CASSQAVGGITDTQYF
NA NA TRBJ2-7 TRBV2 TGTACCAGCAGCACGACTCCGGATGAGCAGTACTTC CTSSTTPDEQYF
few NA TRBJ2-3 TRBV20-1 TGCAGTGCCGGGACTCCAACTAGCACAGATACGCAGTATTTT CSAGTPTSTDTQYF
NA TRBD2 TRBJ2-1 TRBV7-2 TGTGCCAGCAGCTTACCACCGACTAGCGGCAGGGGAGAGACCCAGTTCTTC CASSLPPTSGRGETQFF
few NA TRBJ2-5 TRBV24-1 TGTGCCACCAGTGAATTGGGGGGAGAGACCCAGTACTTC CATSELGGETQYF
NA NA TRBJ1-6 TRBV28 TGTGCCAGCAGAAGGCCCTATAATTCACCCCTCCACTTT CASRRPYNSPLHF
many TRBD2 TRBJ2-3 TRBV20-1 TGCAGTGCTAGACAATGGACTAGCGGGAGGGGCACAGATACGCAGTATTTT CSARQWTSGRGTDTQYF
NA NA TRBJ2-3 TRBV10-3 TGTGCCATCCGGACAGATACAGATACGCAGTATTTT CAIRTDTDTQYF
few NA TRBJ2-1 TRBV11-2 TGTGCCAGCAGCCCCCCCCAGTCCCCCGCCAATGAGCAGTTCTTC CASSPPQSPANEQFF
many NA TRBJ2-7 TRBV27 TGTGCCAGCAGTTTTCAGGGGAACTCCTACGAGCAGTACTTC CASSFQGNSYEQYF
many NA TRBJ2-7 TRBV6-2/TRBV6-3 TGTGCCAGCACCCCCACGGGACTCTCCTACGAGCAGTACTTC CASTPTGLSYEQYF
NA NA TRBJ2-1 TRBV3-1 TGTGCCAGCAGCCAAGAAACCCAGCCCGGGGATGAGCAGTTCTTC CASSQETQPGDEQFF
NA TRBD1 TRBJ2-3 TRBV3-1 TGTGCCAGCAGCCAACGTCCGGGACAGGGCTCCCCAGATACGCAGTATTTT CASSQRPGQGSPDTQYF
many NA TRBJ2-7 TRBV6-2/TRBV6-3 TGTGCCAGCAGTTACTCCGTTAGGGGTGGGGACTACGAGCAGTACTTC CASSYSVRGGDYEQYF
NA TRBD1 TRBJ1-1 TRBV29-1 TGCAGGTCTATTCCGGGACAGCTAAATCTTTTTCGGACTGAAGCTTTCTTT CRSIPGQLNLFRTEAFF
many NA TRBJ2-3 TRBV27 TGTGCCAGCAGTTTAATAAGCTTTGGGAACACAGATACGCAGTATTTT CASSLISFGNTDTQYF
NA NA TRBJ2-6 TRBV20-1 TGCAGTGCCAAAGGGGCCGGGGCCAACGTCCTGGCTTTC CSAKGAGANVLAF
NA NA TRBJ2-7 TRBV7-9 TGTGCCAGCAGCTACACCTACGAGCAGTACTTC CASSYTYEQYF
NA NA TRBJ2-7 TRBV7-2 TGTGCCAGCAGCTACGCCCACGGACAGATCTACGAGCAGTACTTC CASSYAHGQIYEQYF
NA NA TRBJ1-2 TRBV5-4 TGTGCCAGCAGCCGAGGATGGGGTTATGGCTACACCTTC CASSRGWGYGYTF
NA NA TRBJ2-7 TRBV4-2 TGTGCCAGCAGCCAACCCAAGACCTCAGGGGATACGTCCTACGAGCAGTACTTC CASSQPKTSGDTSYEQYF
few TRBD2 TRBJ2-1 TRBV15 TGTGCCACCAGCAGAGATCTGCTAGCGGGAGTCGGGGAGCAGTTCTTC CATSRDLLAGVGEQFF
NA TRBD1 TRBJ1-1 TRBV24-1 TGTGCCACCAGTGATTCTGGACAGGCGAACACTGAAGCTTTCTTT CATSDSGQANTEAFF
NA NA TRBJ1-2 TRBV25-1 TGTGCCAGCAGTGAAGCCGGGCCGACTTATGGCTACACCTTC CASSEAGPTYGYTF
few NA TRBJ1-4 TRBV27 TGTGCCAGCAGCTCCCCCCGGGAGCCTGCAACTAATGAAAAACTGTTTTTT CASSSPREPATNEKLFF
NA TRBD2 TRBJ2-7 TRBV6-1 TGTGCCAGCAACCTAGGTGGTTTAGCGGGAGGGTCCATCTACGAGCAGTACTTC CASNLGGLAGGSIYEQYF